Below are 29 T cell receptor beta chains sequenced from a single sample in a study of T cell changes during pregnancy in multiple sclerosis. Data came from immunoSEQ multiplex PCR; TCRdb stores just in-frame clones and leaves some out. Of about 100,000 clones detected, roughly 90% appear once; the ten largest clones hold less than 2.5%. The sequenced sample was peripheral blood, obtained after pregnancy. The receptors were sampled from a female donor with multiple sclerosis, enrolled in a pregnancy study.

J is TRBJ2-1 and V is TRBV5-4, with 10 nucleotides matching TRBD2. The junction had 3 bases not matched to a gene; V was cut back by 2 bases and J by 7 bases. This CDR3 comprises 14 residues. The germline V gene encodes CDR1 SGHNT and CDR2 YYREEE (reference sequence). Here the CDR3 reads CASSLPGLANEQFF. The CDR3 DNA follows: TGTGCCAGCAGCTTACCGGGACTAGCGAATGAGCAGTTCTTC.

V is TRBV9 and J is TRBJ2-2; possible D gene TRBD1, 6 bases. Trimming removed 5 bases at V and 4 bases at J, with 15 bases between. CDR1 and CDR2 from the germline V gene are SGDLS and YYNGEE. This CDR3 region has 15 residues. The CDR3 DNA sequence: TGTGCCAGCAGAGGGGGTGTAGGGAGCACCGGGGAGCTGTTTTTT. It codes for CASRGGVGSTGELFF.

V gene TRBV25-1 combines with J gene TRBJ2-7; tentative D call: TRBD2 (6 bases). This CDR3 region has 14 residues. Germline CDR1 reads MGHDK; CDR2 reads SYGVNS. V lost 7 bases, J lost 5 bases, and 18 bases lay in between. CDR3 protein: CASKRFREMNEQYF. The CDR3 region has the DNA TGTGCCAGCAAAAGATTTCGGGAGATGAACGAGCAGTACTTC.

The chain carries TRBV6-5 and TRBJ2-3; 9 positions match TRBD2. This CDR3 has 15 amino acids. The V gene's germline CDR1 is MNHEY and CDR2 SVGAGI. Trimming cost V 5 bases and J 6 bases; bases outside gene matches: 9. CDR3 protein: CASSRPGLAADTQYF. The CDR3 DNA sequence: TGTGCCAGCAGTCGTCCGGGACTAGCCGCGGATACGCAGTATTTT.

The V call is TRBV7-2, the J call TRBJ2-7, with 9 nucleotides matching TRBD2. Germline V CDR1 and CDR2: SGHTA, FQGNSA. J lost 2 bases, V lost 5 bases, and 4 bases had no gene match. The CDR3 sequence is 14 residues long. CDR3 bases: TGTGCCAGCAGCCCACTAGCGGGCGCCTACGAGCAGTACTTC. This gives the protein CASSPLAGAYEQYF. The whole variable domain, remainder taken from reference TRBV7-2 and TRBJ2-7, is GAGVSQSPSNKVTEKGKDVELRCDPISGHTALYWYRQSLGQGLEFLIYFQGNSAPDKSGLPSDRFSAERTGGSVSTLTIQRTQQEDSAVYLCASSPLAGAYEQYFGPGTRLTVT.

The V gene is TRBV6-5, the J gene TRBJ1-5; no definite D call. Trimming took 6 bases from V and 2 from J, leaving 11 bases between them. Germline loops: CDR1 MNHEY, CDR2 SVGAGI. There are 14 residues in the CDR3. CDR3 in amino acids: CASRKSGGNQPQHF. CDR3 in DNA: TGTGCCAGCAGGAAGTCCGGTGGCAATCAGCCCCAGCATTTT.

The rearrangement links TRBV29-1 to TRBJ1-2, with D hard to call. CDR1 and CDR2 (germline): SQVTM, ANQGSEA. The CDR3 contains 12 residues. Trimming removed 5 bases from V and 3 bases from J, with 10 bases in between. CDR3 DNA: TGCAGCGTTATCTACAGACACTATGGCTACACCTTC. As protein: CSVIYRHYGYTF.

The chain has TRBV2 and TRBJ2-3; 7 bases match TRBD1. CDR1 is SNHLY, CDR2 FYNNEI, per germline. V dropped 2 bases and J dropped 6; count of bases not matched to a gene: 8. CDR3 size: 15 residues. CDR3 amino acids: CASSERQGPLDTQYF. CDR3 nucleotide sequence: TGTGCCAGCAGTGAAAGACAGGGCCCCCTGGATACGCAGTATTTT.

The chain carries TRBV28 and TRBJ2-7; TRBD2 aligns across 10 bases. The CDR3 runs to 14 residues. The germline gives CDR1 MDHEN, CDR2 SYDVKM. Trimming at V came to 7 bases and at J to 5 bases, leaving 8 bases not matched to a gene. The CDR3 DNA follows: TGTGCCAGCAAGAGCGGGGGGGCCATGAACGAGCAGTACTTC. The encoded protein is CASKSGGAMNEQYF. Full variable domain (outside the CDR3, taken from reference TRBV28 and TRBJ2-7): DVKVTQSSRYLVKRTGEKVFLECVQDMDHENMFWYRQDPGLGLRLIYFSYDVKMKEKGDIPEGYSVSREKKERFSLILESASTNQTSMYLCASKSGGAMNEQYFGPGTRLTVT.

The CDR3 bases are TGTGCCAGCACGCAGGGGGCCACGAACACTGAAGCTTTCTTT. It encodes CASTQGATNTEAFF. The chain carries TRBV6-1 and TRBJ1-1, with 8 bases fitting TRBD1. Trimming cost V 7 bases and J 1 base; bases outside gene matches: 5. CDR1 and CDR2 (germline): MNHNS, SASEGT. The CDR3 totals 14 residues.

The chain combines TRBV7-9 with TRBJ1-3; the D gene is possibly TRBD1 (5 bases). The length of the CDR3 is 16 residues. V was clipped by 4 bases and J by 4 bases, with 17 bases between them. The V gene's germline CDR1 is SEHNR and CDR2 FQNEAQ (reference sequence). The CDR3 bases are TGTGCCAGCAGCTCGCTGGCGGCAGGGCCCGGAAACACCATATATTTT. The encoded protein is CASSSLAAGPGNTIYF.

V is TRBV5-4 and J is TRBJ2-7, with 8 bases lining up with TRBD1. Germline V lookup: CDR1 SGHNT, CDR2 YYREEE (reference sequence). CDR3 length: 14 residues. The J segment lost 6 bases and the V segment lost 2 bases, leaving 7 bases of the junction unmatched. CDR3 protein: CASSFQGALREQYF. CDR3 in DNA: TGTGCCAGCAGCTTTCAGGGGGCATTACGCGAGCAGTACTTC.

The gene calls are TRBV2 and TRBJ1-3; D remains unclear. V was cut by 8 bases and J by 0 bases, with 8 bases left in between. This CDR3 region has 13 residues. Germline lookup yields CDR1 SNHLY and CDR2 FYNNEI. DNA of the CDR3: TGTGCCAGCCACACAAGCTCTGGAAACACCATATATTTT. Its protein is CASHTSSGNTIYF.

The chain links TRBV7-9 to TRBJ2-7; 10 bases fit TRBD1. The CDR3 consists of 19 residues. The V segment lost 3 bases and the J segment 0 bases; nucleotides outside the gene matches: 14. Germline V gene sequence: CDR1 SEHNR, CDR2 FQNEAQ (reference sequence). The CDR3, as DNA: TGTGCCAGCAGCTTGTGGGCCGGGACAGGGGAAAAACACTCCTACGAGCAGTACTTC. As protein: CASSLWAGTGEKHSYEQYF.

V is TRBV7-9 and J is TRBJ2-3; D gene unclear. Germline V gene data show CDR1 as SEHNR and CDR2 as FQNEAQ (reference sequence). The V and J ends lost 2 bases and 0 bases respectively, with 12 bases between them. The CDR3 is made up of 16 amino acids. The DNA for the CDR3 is TGTGCCAGCAGCTTACGTGTCGCGGCTAGCACAGATACGCAGTATTTT. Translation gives CASSLRVAASTDTQYF.

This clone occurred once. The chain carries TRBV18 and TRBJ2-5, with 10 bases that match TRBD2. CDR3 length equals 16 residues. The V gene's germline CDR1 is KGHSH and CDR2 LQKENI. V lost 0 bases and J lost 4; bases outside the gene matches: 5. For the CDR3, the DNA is TGTGCCAGCTCACCACCGAGCGGGGGGGCCGTAGAGACCCAGTACTTC. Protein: CASSPPSGGAVETQYF.

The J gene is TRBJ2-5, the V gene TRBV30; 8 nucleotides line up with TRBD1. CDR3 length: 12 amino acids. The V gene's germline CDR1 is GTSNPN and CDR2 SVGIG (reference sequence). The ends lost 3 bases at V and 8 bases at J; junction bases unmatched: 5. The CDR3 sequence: CAWSETGDTQYF. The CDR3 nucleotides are TGTGCCTGGAGCGAGACAGGGGACACCCAGTACTTC. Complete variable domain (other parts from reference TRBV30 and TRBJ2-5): SQTIHQWPATLVQPVGSPLSLECTVEGTSNPNLYWYRQAAGRGLQLLFYSVGIGQISSEVPQNLSASRPQDRQFILSSKKLLLSDSGFYLCAWSETGDTQYFGPGTRLLVL.

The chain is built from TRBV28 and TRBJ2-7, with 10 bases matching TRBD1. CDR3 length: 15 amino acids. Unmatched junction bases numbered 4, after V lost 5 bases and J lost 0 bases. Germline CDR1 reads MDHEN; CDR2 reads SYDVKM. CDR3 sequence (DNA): TGTGCCAGCAGTCCGCGACAGGGGGCCTCCTACGAGCAGTACTTC. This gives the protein CASSPRQGASYEQYF.

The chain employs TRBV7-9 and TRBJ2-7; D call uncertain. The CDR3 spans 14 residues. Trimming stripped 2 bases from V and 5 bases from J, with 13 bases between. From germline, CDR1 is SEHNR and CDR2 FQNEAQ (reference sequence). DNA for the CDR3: TGTGCCAGCAGCTTAAGTAGAGTCTTTAACGAGCAGTACTTC. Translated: CASSLSRVFNEQYF.

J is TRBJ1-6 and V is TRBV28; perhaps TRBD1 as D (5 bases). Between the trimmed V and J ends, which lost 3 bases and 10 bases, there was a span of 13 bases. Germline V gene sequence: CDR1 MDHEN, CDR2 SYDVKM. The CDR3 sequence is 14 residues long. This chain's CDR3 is CASSLAGLGSPLHF. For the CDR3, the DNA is TGTGCCAGCAGTTTGGCGGGGCTCGGGTCACCCCTCCACTTT.

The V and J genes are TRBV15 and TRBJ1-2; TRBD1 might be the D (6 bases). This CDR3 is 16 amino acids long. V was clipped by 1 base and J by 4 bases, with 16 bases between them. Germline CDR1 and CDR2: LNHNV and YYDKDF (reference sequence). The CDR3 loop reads CATSRVSGRGSYGYTF. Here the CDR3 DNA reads TGTGCCACCAGCAGAGTGTCGGGCAGGGGATCCTATGGCTACACCTTC. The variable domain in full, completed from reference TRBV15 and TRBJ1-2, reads DAMVIQNPRYQVTQFGKPVTLSCSQTLNHNVMYWYQQKSSQAPKLLFHYYDKDFNNEADTPDNFQSRRPNTSFCFLDIRSPGLGDTAMYLCATSRVSGRGSYGYTFGSGTRLTVV.

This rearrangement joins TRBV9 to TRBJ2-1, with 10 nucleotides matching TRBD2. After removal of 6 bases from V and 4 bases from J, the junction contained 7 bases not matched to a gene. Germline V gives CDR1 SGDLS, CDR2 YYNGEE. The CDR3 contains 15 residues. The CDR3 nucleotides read TGTGCCAGCAACCTAGCGGGAGTAGTATACAATGAGCAGTTCTTC. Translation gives CASNLAGVVYNEQFF.

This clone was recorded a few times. CDR3 sequence reads: CASSQDTSGVTDTQYF. The CDR3 DNA sequence: TGCGCCAGCAGCCAAGATACTAGCGGGGTCACAGATACGCAGTATTTT. The chain is built from TRBV4-3 and TRBJ2-3, with 10 positions matching TRBD2. CDR1 and CDR2 (germline): LGHNA, YSLEER. V shed 0 bases and J 2 bases; nucleotides not matched to a gene: 2. The CDR3 length is 16 residues.

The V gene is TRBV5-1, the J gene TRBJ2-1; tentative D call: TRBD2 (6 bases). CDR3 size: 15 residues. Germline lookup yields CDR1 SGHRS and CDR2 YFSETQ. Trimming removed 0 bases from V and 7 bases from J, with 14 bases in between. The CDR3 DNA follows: TGCGCCAGCAGCTTGGTCCCCGGGACTTATAATGAGCAGTTCTTC. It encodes CASSLVPGTYNEQFF.

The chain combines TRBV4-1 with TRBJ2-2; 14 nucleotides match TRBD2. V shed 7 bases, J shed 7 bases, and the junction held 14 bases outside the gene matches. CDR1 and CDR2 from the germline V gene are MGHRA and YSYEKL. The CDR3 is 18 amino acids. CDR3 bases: TGCGCCAGCACAGGGACTAGCGGGAGCGTATCCGGTAGCGGGGAGCTGTTTTTT. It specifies CASTGTSGSVSGSGELFF.

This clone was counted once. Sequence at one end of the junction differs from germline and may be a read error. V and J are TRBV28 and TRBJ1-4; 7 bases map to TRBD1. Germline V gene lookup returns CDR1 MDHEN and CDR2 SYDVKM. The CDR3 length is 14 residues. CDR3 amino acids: CASTLDRDREKLFF. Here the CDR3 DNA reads TGTGCCAGCACTTTAGACAGGGACCGAGAAAAACTGTTTTTT.

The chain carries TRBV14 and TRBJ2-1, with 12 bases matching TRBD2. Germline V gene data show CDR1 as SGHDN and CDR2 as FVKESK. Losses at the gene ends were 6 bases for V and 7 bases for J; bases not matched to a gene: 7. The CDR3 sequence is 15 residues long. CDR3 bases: TGTGCCAGCAGTCGCCTAGCGGGAGGGCTGAATGAGCAGTTCTTC. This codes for CASSRLAGGLNEQFF.

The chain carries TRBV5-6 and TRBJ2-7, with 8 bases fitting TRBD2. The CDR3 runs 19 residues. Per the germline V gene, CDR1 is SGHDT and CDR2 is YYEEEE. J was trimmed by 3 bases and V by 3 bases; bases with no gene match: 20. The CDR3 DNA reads TGTGCCAGCAGCTCCTGGTTGGACCGGGGGGGTGGCCCTCTCTACGAGCAGTACTTC. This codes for CASSSWLDRGGGPLYEQYF. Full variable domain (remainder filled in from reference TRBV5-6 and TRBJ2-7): DAGVTQSPTHLIKTRGQQVTLRCSPKSGHDTVSWYQQALGQGPQFIFQYYEEEERQRGNFPDRFSGHQFPNYSSELNVNALLLGDSALYLCASSSWLDRGGGPLYEQYFGPGTRLTVT.

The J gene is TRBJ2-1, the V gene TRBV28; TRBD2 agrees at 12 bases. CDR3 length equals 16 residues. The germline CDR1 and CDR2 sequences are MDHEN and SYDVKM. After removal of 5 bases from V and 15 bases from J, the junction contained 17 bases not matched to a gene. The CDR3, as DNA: TGTGCCAGCAGTCCCGGGACTAGCGGGCCTAGGACCAGGGGGTTCTTC. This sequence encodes CASSPGTSGPRTRGFF.